The TCR beta chain under discussion was sequenced for a study of Ad26.COV2.S vaccination and SARS-CoV-2 variants. The sample's treatment: some 20 received Ad26.COV2.S at low or high dose, single or two shots; a few received placebo; per-sample allocation not given. Day 63 after the first vaccine or placebo injection was the time point for sampling. The V end lost 8 bases, the J end lost 7 bases, and 18 bases lay between the germline ends. The germline gives CDR1 MDHEN, CDR2 SYDVKM. This CDR3 region has 15 residues. Profiling relied on immunoSEQ multiplex PCR, and the TCRdb table lists in-frame clones only, not all of them. The data show about 350,000 clones, 75% to 90% seen once.

The genes are TRBV28 and TRBJ1-6, with D tentatively TRBD1 (5 bases). Source: peripheral blood, taken in a trial of Ad26.COV2.S vaccine versus placebo. The TCR was taken from a person aged 18-65 years who received the Ad26.COV2.S COVID-19 vaccine or a placebo. The CDR3 DNA follows: TGTGCCAGCCTACGGGCAGTAGAGGGGAATTCACCCCTCCACTTT. Translating it yields CASLRAVEGNSPLHF.